This is a list of T cell receptor beta chains from one sample in a study of CD8 T cells in Susac syndrome. TCRdb processed the immunoSEQ multiplex PCR reads anew with MiXCR; each CDR3 protein has one entry. The data show 150,000 to 200,000 distinct CDR3 sequences, roughly 94% seen once. The sequenced material came from CD4+ T cells from PBMCs. The receptors derive from a human donor with multiple sclerosis. CDR3s include the opening cysteine and the closing phenylalanine or tryptophan. Clone size is not always given. Where it is, it says once, few, many or a class for expanded clones.

abundance	v_gene	j_gene	CDR3aa
-	TRBV20-1	TRBJ1-4	CSARNSRREKLFF
-	TRBV5-1	TRBJ1-1	CASSSITVNTEAFF
-	TRBV19	TRBJ1-1	CASSIHREKGDTEAFF
-	TRBV4-2	TRBJ2-1	CASSQDAGASGYNEQFF
-	TRBV9	TRBJ2-3	CASSVSGQSYTDTQYF
-	TRBV20-1	TRBJ2-5	CSFAVKETQYF
-	TRBV19	TRBJ1-5	CASTNRGPNQPQHF
-	TRBV5-4	TRBJ2-2	CASSVTSATGELFF
-	TRBV30	TRBJ1-1	CAWKRSEAFF
-	TRBV27	TRBJ2-7	CASSLYRAGRSEQYF
-	TRBV3-1	TRBJ2-7	CASSPRDGSQQYF
once	TRBV7-2	TRBJ1-5	CASSRQAYSNQPQHF
once	TRBV27	TRBJ2-7	CASRLTGTSAYEQYF
-	TRBV18	TRBJ1-1	CASRSGQATEAFF
-	TRBV2	TRBJ1-1	CASSEADRVLNTEAFF
-	TRBV7-2	TRBJ2-1	CASSVGWGGSSYNEQFF
-	TRBV4-3	TRBJ2-1	CASSQELVGRSGEQFF